The 3 T cell receptor beta chains in this list originate from one sample, sequenced in a study of T cells in localized non-small cell lung cancer. Sequenced by immunoSEQ multiplex PCR; TCRdb stores in-frame clones only, minus some. The profile shows 1,300 to 1,500 clones, more than 20% of them singletons. The specimen comprised normal lung tissue next to the tumor, sampled before any cancer treatment. The receptors were sampled from a man aged 35 to 69 with stage II lung adenocarcinoma.

This rearrangement joins TRBV6-7 to TRBJ2-1, with D unclear. TRBV6-7 falls under the ORF class, with uncertain function. The ends were cut back, 0 bases at V and 9 bases at J, with 6 bases in the middle. This CDR3 has 12 amino acids. The chain's CDR3 is CASSYSGSEQFF. The CDR3 region has the DNA TGTGCCAGCAGTTACTCGGGGTCTGAGCAGTTCTTC.

This chain uses TRBV7-6 with TRBJ1-1; TRBD1 aligns across 9 bases. The ends lost 5 bases at V and 3 bases at J; junction bases unmatched: 10. Germline assignment: CDR1 SGHVS and CDR2 FNYEAQ. The CDR3 is made up of 16 amino acids. This CDR3 reads CASSQGQGRGYTEAFF. The CDR3 nucleotides read TGTGCCAGCAGCCAGGGACAGGGACGGGGGTACACTGAAGCTTTCTTT.

The V gene is TRBV9, the J gene TRBJ1-6, with a tentative D call TRBD1 (6 bases). V lost 4 bases, J lost 8 bases, and 13 bases lay in between. The CDR3 is 14 amino acids. Looked up from germline, CDR1 is SGDLS and CDR2 is YYNGEE. The CDR3 nucleotides are TGTGCCAGCAGCCCACAGGGTTGGGATTCACCCCTCCACTTT. Residues: CASSPQGWDSPLHF.